This T cell receptor (beta chain) was sequenced for a study of post-analysis software for immune sequencing data. Regarding the study as a whole: In patients, about five TRBV segments were more frequent than in controls, with TRBV5-6, TRBV5-1 and TRBV20-1 among them.

Germline values: CDR1 SQVTM, CDR2 ANQGSEA. There are 14 residues in the CDR3. V lost 7 bases to trimming and J lost 0 bases, with 13 bases between them. Every TCR beta cDNA library bore unique molecular identifiers. TCRdb called the PCR reads again in MiXCR, with one record for every CDR3 protein. The table has approximately 730,000 distinct CDR3 sequences, 30% seen once. This clonotype has a count of ten or more. The antigen is undetermined. Source material: blood. This sequence originates from a girl aged 10 to 17 with multiple sclerosis. The genes are TRBV29-1 and TRBJ2-1; D unresolved. The CDR3 protein is CSAEDSISYNEQFF. The CDR3 coding sequence is TGCAGCGCCGAGGATAGCATCTCCTACAATGAGCAGTTCTTC.